Each of the 13 T cell receptor beta chains below was sequenced from the same sample in a study of blood T cell repertoires in COVID-19 (dated by TCRdb to the early 2020s). The library was prepared using the immunoSEQ multiplex PCR assay. TCRdb retrieved this table from immuneACCESS and kept in-frame rearrangements only. Not all clones are present; in checked studies, unresolved V genes account for under half, and no reason is known for the remainder. The sample table holds around 99,000 clones, of which 75% to 85% were seen once. The ten top clones hold 15% to 20% of the sample. Sequencing was performed on peripheral blood. These receptors all come from a woman at least 80 years old with active or convalescent COVID-19.

The chain links TRBV30 to TRBJ2-7; TRBD1 matches at 7 bases. The J segment lost 6 bases and the V segment lost 3 bases, leaving 5 bases of the junction unmatched. The germline gives CDR1 GTSNPN, CDR2 SVGIG (reference sequence). CDR3 size: 12 residues. As DNA, the CDR3 is TGTGCCTGGAGCGAGACAGGGAGCGAGCAGTACTTC. This sequence encodes CAWSETGSEQYF.

This chain uses TRBV7-8 with TRBJ1-1; the D gene is possibly TRBD1 (6 bases). Germline CDR1 SGHVS, CDR2 FQNEAQ. V lost 5 bases and J 7 bases, leaving 14 bases between the germline ends. The CDR3 is 13 residues long. The CDR3 protein is CASSTHRAIEAFF. The DNA for the CDR3 is TGTGCCAGCAGCACACACAGGGCGATTGAAGCTTTCTTT.

V is TRBV7-3 and J is TRBJ2-5, with TRBD1 matching 10 bases. This CDR3 has 15 residues. After removal of 5 bases from V and 2 bases from J, the junction contained 5 bases not matched to a gene. Looked up from germline, CDR1 is SGHTA and CDR2 is FQGTGA. CDR3 nucleotide sequence: TGTGCCAGCAGCCCCGGGACAGGGGTTCAAGAGACCCAGTACTTC. Translation gives CASSPGTGVQETQYF.

V and J are TRBV2 and TRBJ1-2; 7 nucleotides line up with TRBD1. CDR3 length: 15 amino acids. The trim removed 6 bases at V and 4 bases at J, leaving 11 bases unmatched. The germline V gene encodes CDR1 SNHLY and CDR2 FYNNEI. The CDR3: CASRDMGQLSYGYTF. CDR3 bases: TGTGCCAGCAGGGACATGGGACAGCTCTCCTATGGCTACACCTTC.

The V call is TRBV19, the J call TRBJ1-5; TRBD1 might be the D (6 bases). In germline, CDR1 is LNHDA, CDR2 SQIVND (reference sequence). The CDR3 contains 15 residues. V dropped 7 bases and J dropped 2 bases, with 15 bases sitting between them. In DNA, the CDR3 is TGTGCCAGTAATCGCAGGGGCGGCGGCAATCAGCCCCAGCATTTT. It translates to CASNRRGGGNQPQHF.

The chain employs TRBV7-3 and TRBJ2-5; TRBD1 aligns across 9 bases. The germline V gene has CDR1 SGHTA and CDR2 FQGTGA. V lost 5 bases and J lost 4; bases outside the gene matches: 11. The length of the CDR3 is 16 residues. The CDR3 protein is CASSPTGVDRGETQYF. The CDR3 DNA reads as TGTGCCAGCAGCCCCACCGGGGTGGACAGGGGAGAGACCCAGTACTTC.

V usage is TRBV19 and J usage is TRBJ1-5; 8 bases are a match to TRBD1. Germline V lookup: CDR1 LNHDA, CDR2 SQIVND (reference sequence). The CDR3 has 18 amino acids. V trimming: 1 base; J trimming: 4 bases; junction bases outside the gene matches: 12. CDR3 DNA sequence: TGTGCCAGTAGTATAGTCAGGGGGCGCGTCGGGACTAATCAGCCCCAGCATTTT. It codes for CASSIVRGRVGTNQPQHF. Together with reference TRBV19 and TRBJ1-5, the CDR3 gives the full variable domain: DGGITQSPKYLFRKEGQNVTLSCEQNLNHDAMYWYRQDPGQGLRLIYYSQIVNDFQKGDIAEGYSVSREKKESFPLTVTSAQKNPTAFYLCASSIVRGRVGTNQPQHFGDGTRLSIL.

On this clone itself: Other DNA sequences of this sample code for an identical CDR3. V usage is TRBV7-6 and J usage is TRBJ2-7; TRBD2 is a possible D gene (6 bases). CDR3 length: 15 residues. Germline V gives CDR1 SGHVS, CDR2 FNYEAQ. The V gene lost 5 bases and the J gene lost 0 bases, with 14 bases spanning the gap. The CDR3: CASSPRAGSSYEQYF. CDR3 coding DNA: TGTGCCAGCAGCCCCCGGGCGGGAAGCTCCTACGAGCAGTACTTC.

The genes are TRBV7-4 and TRBJ2-7; 9 bases are a match to TRBD1. The CDR3 totals 12 residues. The V and J ends lost 8 bases and 2 bases, in that order; junction bases with no gene match: 1. Germline CDR1 SGHVT, CDR2 SQSDAQ. For the CDR3, the DNA is TGTGCCAGCCGGGACAGGGCCTACGAGCAGTACTTC. It codes for CASRDRAYEQYF.

This clone has only one observation. This rearrangement joins TRBV7-9 to TRBJ1-4; no clear D. The CDR3 totals 15 residues. From germline, CDR1 is SEHNR and CDR2 FQNEAQ (reference sequence). Trimming removed 3 bases from V and 1 base from J, with 9 bases in between. CDR3 protein: CASSLGRRTNEKLFF. The CDR3 DNA reads TGTGCCAGCAGCTTGGGGAGGAGAACTAATGAAAAACTGTTTTTT.

The V and J genes are TRBV9 and TRBJ1-3, with D hard to call. Trimming removed 0 bases from V and 2 bases from J, with 12 bases in between. The germline CDR1 and CDR2 sequences are SGDLS and YYNGEE. This CDR3 has 16 residues. The CDR3: CASSVGGYEAGNTIYF. CDR3 DNA: TGTGCCAGCAGCGTAGGAGGGTACGAGGCTGGAAACACCATATATTTT.

V gene TRBV29-1 combines with J gene TRBJ1-2, with no clear D. This CDR3 contains 13 residues. The V end was cut by 7 bases, the J end by 6 bases, with 18 bases between. Looked up from germline, CDR1 is SQVTM and CDR2 is ANQGSEA. DNA of the CDR3: TGCAGCGCCGAGACGGGGTGGGAAGATGGCTACACCTTC. Protein product: CSAETGWEDGYTF.

V is TRBV18 and J is TRBJ1-5; no reliable D call. CDR3 length equals 14 residues. Germline V CDR1 and CDR2: KGHSH, LQKENI. Trimming took 4 bases from V and 3 from J, leaving 10 bases between them. CDR3 region: CASSLAGNNQPQHF. The CDR3 bases are TGTGCCAGCTCACTCGCGGGGAACAATCAGCCCCAGCATTTT.